This T cell receptor beta chain was obtained from a study of regulatory T cells in long-lasting Graves disease. Sample time point: newly diagnosed GD, antithyroid drugs for less than 3 months. RNA from PBMCs was the source of the TCR library. In its sample, this clonotype was seen once. Construction of the TCR beta libraries employed iRepertoire HTBI primers in conjunction with Arm-PCR of CDR3 regions. Each CDR3 protein gets one entry after TCRdb re-called the multiplex PCR reads with MiXCR. The table has roughly 260,000 distinct CDR3 sequences, 15% to 20% seen once. This same sample was also part of a study on T cells in Graves' hyperthyroidism and ophthalmopathy. That work states: Exclusions: uncontrolled infection, other autoimmune disease, pregnancy, lactation. Primed by the HTBI set, a first-round RT-PCR was run on the TCR CDR3.

The receptor was derived from a woman aged 30 to 39 with Graves disease. Sequencing used peripheral blood mononuclear cells (PBMCs), obtained at new diagnosis, from a patient treated with antithyroid drugs.

This CDR3 is CSASGGLGQYF. CDR3 DNA sequence: TGCAGTGCTAGTGGCGGGCTGGGGCAGTACTTC. V usage is TRBV20-1 and J usage is TRBJ2-7; D is perhaps TRBD2 (5 bases). The ends were cut back, 3 bases at V and 9 bases at J, with 12 bases in the middle. Looked up from germline, CDR1 is DFQATT and CDR2 is SNEGSKA (reference sequence). CDR3 length: 11 residues.